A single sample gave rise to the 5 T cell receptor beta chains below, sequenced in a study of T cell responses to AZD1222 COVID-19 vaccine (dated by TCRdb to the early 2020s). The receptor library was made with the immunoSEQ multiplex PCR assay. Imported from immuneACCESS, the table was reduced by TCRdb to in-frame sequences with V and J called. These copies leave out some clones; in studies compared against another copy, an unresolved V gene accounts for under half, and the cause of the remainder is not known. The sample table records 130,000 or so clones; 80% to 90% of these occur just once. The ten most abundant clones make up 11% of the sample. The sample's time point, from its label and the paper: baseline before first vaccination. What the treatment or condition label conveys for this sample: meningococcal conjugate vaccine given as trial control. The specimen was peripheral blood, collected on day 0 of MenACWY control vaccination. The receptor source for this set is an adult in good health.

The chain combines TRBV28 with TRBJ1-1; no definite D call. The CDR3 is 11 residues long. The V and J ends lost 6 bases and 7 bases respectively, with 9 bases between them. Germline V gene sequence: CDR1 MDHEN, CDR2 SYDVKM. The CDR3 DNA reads TGTGCCAGCAGCCTCAACTATGAAGCTTTCTTT. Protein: CASSLNYEAFF. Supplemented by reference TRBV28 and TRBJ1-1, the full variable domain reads DVKVTQSSRYLVKRTGEKVFLECVQDMDHENMFWYRQDPGLGLRLIYFSYDVKMKEKGDIPEGYSVSREKKERFSLILESASTNQTSMYLCASSLNYEAFFGQGTRLTVV.

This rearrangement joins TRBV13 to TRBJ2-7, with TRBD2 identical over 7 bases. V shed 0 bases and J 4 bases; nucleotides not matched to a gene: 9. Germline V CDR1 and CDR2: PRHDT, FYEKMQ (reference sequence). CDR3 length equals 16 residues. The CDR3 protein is CASSLGVGGLGYEQYF. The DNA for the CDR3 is TGTGCCAGCAGCTTAGGCGTAGGAGGACTAGGATACGAGCAGTACTTC.

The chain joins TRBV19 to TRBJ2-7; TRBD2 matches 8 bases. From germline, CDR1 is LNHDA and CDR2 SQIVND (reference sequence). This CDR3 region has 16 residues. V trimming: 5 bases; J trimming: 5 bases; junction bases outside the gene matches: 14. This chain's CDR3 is CASSVRAGTSSHEQYF. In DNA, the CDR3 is TGTGCCAGTAGTGTCAGAGCCGGGACTAGTTCCCACGAGCAGTACTTC.

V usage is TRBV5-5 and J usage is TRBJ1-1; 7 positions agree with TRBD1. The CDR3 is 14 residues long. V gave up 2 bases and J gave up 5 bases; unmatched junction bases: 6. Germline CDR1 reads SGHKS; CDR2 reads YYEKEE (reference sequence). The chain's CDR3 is CASSFQGERTEAFF. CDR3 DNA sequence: TGTGCCAGCAGCTTCCAGGGGGAGAGAACTGAAGCTTTCTTT.

CDR3 amino acids: CASSQEGLGAANEKLFF. Here the CDR3 DNA reads TGTGCCAGCAGCCAAGAGGGTTTGGGGGCGGCTAATGAAAAACTGTTTTTT. The V call is TRBV4-2, the J call TRBJ1-4; D might be TRBD1 (6 bases). This CDR3 comprises 17 residues. V lost 0 bases to trimming and J lost 3 bases, with 14 bases between them. The germline gives CDR1 LGHNA, CDR2 YNFKEQ.